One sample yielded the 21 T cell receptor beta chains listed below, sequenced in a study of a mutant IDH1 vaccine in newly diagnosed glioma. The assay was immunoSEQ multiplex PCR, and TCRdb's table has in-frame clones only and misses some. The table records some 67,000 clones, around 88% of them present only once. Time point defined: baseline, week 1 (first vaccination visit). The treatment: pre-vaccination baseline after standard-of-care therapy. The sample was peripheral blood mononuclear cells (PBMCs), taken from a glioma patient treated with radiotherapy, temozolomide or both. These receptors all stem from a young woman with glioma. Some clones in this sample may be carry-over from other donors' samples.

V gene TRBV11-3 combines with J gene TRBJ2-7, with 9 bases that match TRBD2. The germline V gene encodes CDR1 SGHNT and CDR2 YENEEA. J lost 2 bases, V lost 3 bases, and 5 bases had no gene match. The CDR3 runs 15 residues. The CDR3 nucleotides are TGTGCCAGCAGCTTTCTAGCGGGGAAGACCTACGAGCAGTACTTC. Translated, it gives CASSFLAGKTYEQYF.

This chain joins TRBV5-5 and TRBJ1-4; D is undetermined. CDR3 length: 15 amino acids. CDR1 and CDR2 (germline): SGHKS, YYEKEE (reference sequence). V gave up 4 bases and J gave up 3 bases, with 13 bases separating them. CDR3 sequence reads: CASSVRDTPNEKLFF. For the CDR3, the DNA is TGTGCCAGCAGCGTCCGCGACACTCCTAATGAAAAACTGTTTTTT.

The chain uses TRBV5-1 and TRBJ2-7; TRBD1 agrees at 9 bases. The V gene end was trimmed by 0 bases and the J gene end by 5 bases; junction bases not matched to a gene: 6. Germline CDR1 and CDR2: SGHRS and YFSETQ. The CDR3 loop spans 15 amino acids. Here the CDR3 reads CASSLDGTGTNEQYF. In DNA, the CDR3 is TGCGCCAGCAGCTTGGACGGGACAGGGACCAACGAGCAGTACTTC. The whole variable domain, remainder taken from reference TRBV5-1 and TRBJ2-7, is KAGVTQTPRYLIKTRGQQVTLSCSPISGHRSVSWYQQTPGQGLQFLFEYFSETQRNKGNFPGRFSGRQFSNSRSEMNVSTLELGDSALYLCASSLDGTGTNEQYFGPGTRLTVT.

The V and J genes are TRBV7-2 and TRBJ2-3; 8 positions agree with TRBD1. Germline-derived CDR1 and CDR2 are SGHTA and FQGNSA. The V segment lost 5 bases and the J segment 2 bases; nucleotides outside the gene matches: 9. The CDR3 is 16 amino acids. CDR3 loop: CASSARGQAFTDTQYF. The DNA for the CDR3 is TGTGCCAGCAGCGCCAGGGGGCAAGCCTTCACAGATACGCAGTATTTT.

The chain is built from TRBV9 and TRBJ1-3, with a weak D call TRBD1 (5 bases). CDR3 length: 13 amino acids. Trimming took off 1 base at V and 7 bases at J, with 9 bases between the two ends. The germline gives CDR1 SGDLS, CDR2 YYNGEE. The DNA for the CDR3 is TGTGCCAGCAGCGTAACCAGGGACAACACCATATATTTT. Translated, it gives CASSVTRDNTIYF.

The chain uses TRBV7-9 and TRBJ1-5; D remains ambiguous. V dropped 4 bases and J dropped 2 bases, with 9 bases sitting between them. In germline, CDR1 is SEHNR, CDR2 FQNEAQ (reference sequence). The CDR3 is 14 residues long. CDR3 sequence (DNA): TGTGCCAGCAGCTCAGACAAGGGCAATCAGCCCCAGCATTTT. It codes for CASSSDKGNQPQHF.

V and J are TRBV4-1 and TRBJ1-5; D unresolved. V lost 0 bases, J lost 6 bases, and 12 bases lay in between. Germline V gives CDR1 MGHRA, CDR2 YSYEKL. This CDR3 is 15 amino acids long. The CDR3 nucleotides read TGCGCCAGCAGCCAAGAGGTTACGGAGGTTCAGCCCCAGCATTTT. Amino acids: CASSQEVTEVQPQHF.

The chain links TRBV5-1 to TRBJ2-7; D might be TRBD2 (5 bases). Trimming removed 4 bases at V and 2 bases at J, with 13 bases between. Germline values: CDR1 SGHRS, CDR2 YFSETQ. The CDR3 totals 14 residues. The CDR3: CASSVGGPPYEQYF. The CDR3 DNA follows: TGCGCCAGCAGCGTGGGCGGGCCTCCCTACGAGCAGTACTTC.

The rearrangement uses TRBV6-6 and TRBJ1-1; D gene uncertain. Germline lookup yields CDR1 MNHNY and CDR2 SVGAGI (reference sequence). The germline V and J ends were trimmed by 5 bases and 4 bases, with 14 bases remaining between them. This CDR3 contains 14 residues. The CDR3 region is CASSAGFRGTEAFF. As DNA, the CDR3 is TGTGCCAGCAGTGCGGGGTTTCGGGGCACTGAAGCTTTCTTT.

CDR3 sequence (DNA): TGTGCCAGCAGCGTAGCTTTCGGGCCCTACGAGCAGTACTTC. Translated: CASSVAFGPYEQYF. The chain carries TRBV9 and TRBJ2-7; no clear D. The V and J ends lost 0 bases and 2 bases respectively, with 9 bases between them. CDR3 length: 14 amino acids. Germline V gene sequence: CDR1 SGDLS, CDR2 YYNGEE. The full variable domain, its missing parts supplied by reference TRBV9 and TRBJ2-7, is DSGVTQTPKHLITATGQRVTLRCSPRSGDLSVYWYQQSLDQGLQFLIQYYNGEERAKGNILERFSAQQFPDLHSELNLSSLELGDSALYFCASSVAFGPYEQYFGPGTRLTVT.

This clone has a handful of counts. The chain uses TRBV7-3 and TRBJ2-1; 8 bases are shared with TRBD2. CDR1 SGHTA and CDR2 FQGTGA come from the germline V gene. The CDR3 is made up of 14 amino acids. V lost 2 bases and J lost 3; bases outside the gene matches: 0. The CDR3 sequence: CASSLAGGYNEQFF. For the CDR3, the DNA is TGTGCCAGCAGCTTAGCGGGAGGCTACAATGAGCAGTTCTTC.

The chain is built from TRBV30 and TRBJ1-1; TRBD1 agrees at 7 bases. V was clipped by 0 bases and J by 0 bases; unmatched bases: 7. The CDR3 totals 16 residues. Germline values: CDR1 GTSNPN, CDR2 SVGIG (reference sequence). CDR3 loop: CAWSVGAGQMNTEAFF. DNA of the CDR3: TGTGCCTGGAGTGTAGGGGCGGGACAGATGAACACTGAAGCTTTCTTT.

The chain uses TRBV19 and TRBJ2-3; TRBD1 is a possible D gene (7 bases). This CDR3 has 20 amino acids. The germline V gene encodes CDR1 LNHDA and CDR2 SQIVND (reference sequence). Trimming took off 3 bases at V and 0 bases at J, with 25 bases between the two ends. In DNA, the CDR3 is TGTGCCAGTAGTATCCCGCAGGGGGGCATAGGTAGTCGAAGCACAGATACGCAGTATTTT. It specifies CASSIPQGGIGSRSTDTQYF.

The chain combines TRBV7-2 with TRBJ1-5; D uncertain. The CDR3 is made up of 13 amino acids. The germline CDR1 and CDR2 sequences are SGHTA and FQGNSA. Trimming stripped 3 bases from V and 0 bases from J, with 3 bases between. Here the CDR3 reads CASSFYSNQPQHF. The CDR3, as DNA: TGTGCCAGCAGCTTTTATAGCAATCAGCCCCAGCATTTT.

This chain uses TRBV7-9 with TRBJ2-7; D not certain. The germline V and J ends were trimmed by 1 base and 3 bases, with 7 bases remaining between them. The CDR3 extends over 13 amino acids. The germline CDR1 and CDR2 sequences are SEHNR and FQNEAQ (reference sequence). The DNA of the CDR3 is TGTGCCAGCAGCTTAGGCTCGGGCTACGAGCAGTACTTC. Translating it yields CASSLGSGYEQYF.

CDR3 region: CASSGGRKGQSGGYTF. The CDR3 region has the DNA TGTGCCAGCAGCGGGGGGCGGAAGGGGCAGTCGGGTGGCTACACCTTC. This chain connects TRBV7-3 to TRBJ1-2; tentatively, D is TRBD1 (6 bases). This CDR3 contains 16 residues. Trimming removed 5 bases at V and 7 bases at J, with 23 bases between. The germline gives CDR1 SGHTA, CDR2 FQGTGA.

The CDR3 spells CATSRGDRGYTF. CDR3 in DNA: TGTGCCACCAGCAGAGGAGACAGGGGCTACACCTTC. The chain employs TRBV15 and TRBJ1-2, with D perhaps matching TRBD1 (6 bases). Trimming removed 1 base at V and 8 bases at J, with 8 bases between. Per germline, CDR1 LNHNV and CDR2 YYDKDF (reference sequence). This CDR3 is built from 12 residues.

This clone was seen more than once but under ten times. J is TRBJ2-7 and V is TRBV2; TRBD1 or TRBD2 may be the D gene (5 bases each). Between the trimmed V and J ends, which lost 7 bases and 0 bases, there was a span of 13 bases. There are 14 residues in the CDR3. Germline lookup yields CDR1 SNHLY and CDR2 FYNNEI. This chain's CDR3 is CASILDSSSYEQYF. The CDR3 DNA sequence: TGTGCCAGCATACTAGACAGTAGCTCCTACGAGCAGTACTTC.

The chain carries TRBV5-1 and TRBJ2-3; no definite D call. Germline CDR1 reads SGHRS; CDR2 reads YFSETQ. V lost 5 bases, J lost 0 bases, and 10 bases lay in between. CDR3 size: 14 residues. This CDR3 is CASRQTTSTDTQYF. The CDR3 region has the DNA TGCGCCAGCAGACAGACAACTAGCACAGATACGCAGTATTTT.

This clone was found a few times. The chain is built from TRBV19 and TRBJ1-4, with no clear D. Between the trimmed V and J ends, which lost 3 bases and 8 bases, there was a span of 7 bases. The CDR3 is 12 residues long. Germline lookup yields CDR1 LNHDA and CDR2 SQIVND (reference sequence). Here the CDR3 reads CASSIGREKLFF. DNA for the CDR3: TGTGCCAGTAGTATTGGGCGGGAAAAACTGTTTTTT.

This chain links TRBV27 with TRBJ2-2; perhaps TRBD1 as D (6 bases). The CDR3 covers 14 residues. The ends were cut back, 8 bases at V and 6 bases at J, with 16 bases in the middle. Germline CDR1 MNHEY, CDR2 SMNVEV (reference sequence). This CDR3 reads CASSYGGPPGELFF. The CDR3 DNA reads TGTGCCAGCTCCTATGGGGGCCCGCCCGGGGAGCTGTTTTTT.